A single sample is the source of the 30 T cell receptor beta chains below, sequenced in a study of patients and donors after allogeneic stem cell transplantation. TCRdb processed the RT-PCR reads anew with MiXCR; each CDR3 protein has one entry. Among about a million distinct CDR3 sequences listed, roughly 18% were seen once. Sequencing was done on a sample of blood, either unsorted or a sorted T cell fraction (not recorded which). These receptors were collected from a human donor who was either an allogeneic HSCT recipient or a stem cell or donor lymphocyte infusion donor (not recorded which). It is not recorded whose cells these are; they may come from a transplant donor.

This clonotype has a handful of counts. The genes are TRBV5-6 and TRBJ1-5, with 7 bases that match TRBD1. Germline lookup yields CDR1 SGHDT and CDR2 YYEEEE. CDR3 size: 13 residues. Trimming at V came to 5 bases and at J to 7 bases, leaving 6 bases not matched to a gene. In nucleotides, the CDR3 is TGTGCCAGCAGTCAGACAGGGAGGCAGCCCCAGCATTTT. Translated, it gives CASSQTGRQPQHF. Full variable domain (remainder filled in from reference TRBV5-6 and TRBJ1-5): DAGVTQSPTHLIKTRGQQVTLRCSPKSGHDTVSWYQQALGQGPQFIFQYYEEEERQRGNFPDRFSGHQFPNYSSELNVNALLLGDSALYLCASSQTGRQPQHFGDGTRLSIL.

The chain carries TRBV3-1 and TRBJ2-7; D gene unclear. CDR3 size: 14 residues. Trimming removed 4 bases at V and 4 bases at J, with 14 bases between. Germline CDR1 is LGHDT and CDR2 is YNNKEL (reference sequence). The CDR3 loop reads CASSRRESGYEQYF. CDR3 in DNA: TGTGCCAGCAGCCGGCGTGAGTCTGGGTACGAGCAGTACTTC.

The CDR3 bases are TGTGCCAGCAGTACACACAGGGGCTCCACAGATACGCAGTATTTT. Protein product: CASSTHRGSTDTQYF. The chain recombines TRBV12-3 or TRBV12-4 with TRBJ2-3; 7 positions agree with TRBD1. Trimming at V came to 5 bases and at J to 2 bases, leaving 7 bases not matched to a gene. The CDR3 consists of 15 residues.

The rearrangement links TRBV5-1 to TRBJ2-4; D is uncertain. This CDR3 is 14 amino acids long. V lost 0 bases, J lost 6 bases, and 10 bases lay in between. CDR1 is SGHRS, CDR2 YFSETQ, per germline. In DNA form, the CDR3 reads TGCGCCAGCAGCTTGGAAGGGTGGGGAAACATTCAGTACTTC. This gives the protein CASSLEGWGNIQYF.

The sample holds a few counts of this clonotype. The genes are TRBV13 and TRBJ2-7; 9 bases agree with TRBD1. With 2 bases clipped from V and 3 bases from J, the junction kept 5 bases outside the gene matches. CDR3 size: 15 residues. CDR1 PRHDT and CDR2 FYEKMQ come from the germline V gene (reference sequence). The CDR3 DNA follows: TGTGCCAGCAGCTTAAGGACAGGGGAGGGCTACGAGCAGTACTTC. It specifies CASSLRTGEGYEQYF.

The chain links TRBV5-1 to TRBJ2-1; 9 positions match TRBD2. Germline V gene lookup returns CDR1 SGHRS and CDR2 YFSETQ. Trimming took 3 bases from V and 6 from J; bases not matched to a gene: 7. This CDR3 is 15 amino acids long. The CDR3 DNA reads as TGCGCCAGCAGCTCAGGACTAGCGCCCGGCAATGAGCAGTTCTTC. This encodes CASSSGLAPGNEQFF.

This clonotype appeared a few times. The chain combines TRBV5-1 with TRBJ1-2; D is undetermined. With 1 base removed from V and 0 bases from J, the gap between germline ends came to 7 bases. The CDR3 extends over 14 amino acids. The germline gives CDR1 SGHRS, CDR2 YFSETQ. CDR3 coding DNA: TGCGCCAGCAGCTTGAGTGAGGCTAACTATGGCTACACCTTC. Translated: CASSLSEANYGYTF.

This clonotype was found a few times. The chain is built from TRBV5-1 and TRBJ2-3; TRBD2 is a possible D gene (5 bases). The CDR3 sequence is 15 residues long. Germline values: CDR1 SGHRS, CDR2 YFSETQ. Trimming cost V 4 bases and J 0 bases, with 12 bases left between them. The CDR3 DNA sequence: TGCGCCAGCAGCGTCGGAGGTTCTAGCACAGATACGCAGTATTTT. This translates into CASSVGGSSTDTQYF.

This clonotype was observed many times. This chain uses TRBV12-3 or TRBV12-4 with TRBJ1-1; D not resolved. The CDR3 length is 15 residues. Trimming left V 3 bases short and J 1 base short, with 12 bases between. CDR3 sequence (DNA): TGTGCCAGCAGTTTGACCGTAGCGGGGAACACTGAAGCTTTCTTT. Amino acid sequence: CASSLTVAGNTEAFF.

This clonotype was detected only a few times. J is TRBJ1-1 and V is TRBV25-1; 7 nucleotides align to TRBD1. Germline CDR1 and CDR2: MGHDK and SYGVNS. V shed 7 bases, J shed 7 bases, and the junction held 12 bases outside the gene matches. The CDR3 extends over 14 amino acids. CDR3 nucleotide sequence: TGTGCCAGCACCTCCCGAGACAGGGAGAGTGAAGCTTTCTTT. This sequence encodes CASTSRDRESEAFF.

There are a few counts of this clonotype. This chain joins TRBV7-9 and TRBJ2-1; 12 bases align to TRBD2. The CDR3 length is 15 residues. Trimming cost V 5 bases and J 8 bases; bases outside gene matches: 7. CDR1 is SEHNR, CDR2 FQNEAQ, per germline (reference sequence). CDR3 residues: CASSDTSGGWDEQFF. In DNA, the CDR3 is TGTGCCAGCAGCGACACTAGCGGGGGGTGGGATGAGCAGTTCTTC.

The chain uses TRBV14 and TRBJ1-1, with TRBD1 as a possible D gene (6 bases). The ends were cut back, 0 bases at V and 11 bases at J, with 16 bases in the middle. The CDR3 is 14 residues long. The germline gives CDR1 SGHDN, CDR2 FVKESK. The CDR3 DNA sequence: TGTGCCAGCAGCCAAGATCGGGCCAGGGGTTCGGCTTTCTTT. Its translation: CASSQDRARGSAFF.

This clonotype occurred a few times. The junction departs from the called germline gene at one end, perhaps through a read error. The V gene is TRBV13, the J gene TRBJ2-5, with a weak D call TRBD1 (6 bases). The germline V gene has CDR1 PRHDT and CDR2 FYEKMQ (reference sequence). CDR3 length: 14 amino acids. For the CDR3, the DNA is TGTGCCAGCAGCGACCGGACAGAGCAAGTGACCCAGTACTTC. It yields the protein CASSDRTEQVTQYF.

This rearrangement joins TRBV11-1 to TRBJ1-1, with D perhaps matching TRBD1 (6 bases). This CDR3 is built from 13 residues. From germline, CDR1 is SGHAT and CDR2 FQDESV (reference sequence). Trimming removed 5 bases from V and 8 bases from J, with 15 bases in between. The CDR3, as DNA: TGTGCCAGCAGCGGGGGCAGGGGCGGAGAAGCTTTCTTT. Its translation: CASSGGRGGEAFF. The full variable domain, rest sourced from reference TRBV11-1 and TRBJ1-1, is EAEVAQSPRYKITEKSQAVAFWCDPISGHATLYWYRQILGQGPELLVQFQDESVVDDSQLPKDRFSAERLKGVDSTLKIQPAELGDSAMYLCASSGGRGGEAFFGQGTRLTVV.

This clonotype was detected only a few times. This rearrangement joins TRBV30 to TRBJ2-3; TRBD2 aligns across 9 bases. The germline CDR1 and CDR2 sequences are GTSNPN and SVGIG (reference sequence). V lost 0 bases, J lost 2 bases, and 3 bases stayed unmatched. The CDR3 runs 15 residues. The CDR3 DNA reads as TGTGCCTGGAGTGTGACTAGCGGACACACAGATACGCAGTATTTT. Its translation is CAWSVTSGHTDTQYF.

The chain combines TRBV7-6 with TRBJ2-1, with D perhaps given as TRBD1 or TRBD2 (5 bases each). V lost 4 bases and J 1 base, leaving 11 bases between the germline ends. Germline V CDR1 and CDR2: SGHVS, FNYEAQ. The CDR3 has 15 residues. The CDR3 bases are TGTGCCAGCAGCTACGAGGGGTTGTCCTACAATGAGCAGTTCTTC. Its protein is CASSYEGLSYNEQFF.

This clonotype turned up a few times. The V call is TRBV7-8, the J call TRBJ2-2; 9 bases are a match to TRBD1. V shed 1 base, J shed 5 bases, and the junction held 5 bases outside the gene matches. Germline V gene sequence: CDR1 SGHVS, CDR2 FQNEAQ. The length of the CDR3 is 16 residues. CDR3 region: CASSLVNRGPTGELFF. In DNA form, the CDR3 reads TGTGCCAGCAGCTTAGTTAACAGGGGGCCGACCGGGGAGCTGTTTTTT.

In this sample, this clonotype turned up many times. The chain is built from TRBV11-2 and TRBJ2-3; 7 bases match TRBD2. The germline V gene encodes CDR1 SGHAT and CDR2 FQNNGV. The CDR3 totals 14 residues. V dropped 0 bases and J dropped 8; count of bases not matched to a gene: 5. The CDR3 sequence is CASSLETSLGTQYF. For the CDR3, the DNA is TGTGCCAGCAGCTTAGAGACTAGCTTGGGTACGCAGTATTTT.

This clonotype turned up a few times. The chain combines TRBV4-3 with TRBJ2-5, with TRBD2 matching 8 bases. This CDR3 region has 15 residues. Per germline, CDR1 LGHNA and CDR2 YSLEER. Germline trimming cut 4 bases from V and 5 bases from J; bases unmatched to any gene: 9. CDR3 residues: CASSPSGGALETQYF. As DNA, the CDR3 is TGCGCCAGCAGCCCCTCCGGGGGGGCCCTTGAGACCCAGTACTTC.

The chain uses TRBV6-5 and TRBJ1-2, with D tentatively TRBD1 (6 bases). Germline CDR1 MNHEY, CDR2 SVGAGI. V gave up 4 bases and J gave up 3 bases, with 9 bases separating them. The CDR3 contains 13 residues. CDR3 region: CASSSDRYYGYTF. Here the CDR3 DNA reads TGTGCCAGCAGTTCGGACAGATACTATGGCTACACCTTC.

This clonotype has more than one count but fewer than ten. The chain has TRBV19 and TRBJ2-3; maybe TRBD2 (5 bases). Between the trimmed V and J ends, which lost 3 bases and 8 bases, there was a span of 15 bases. Germline CDR1 is LNHDA and CDR2 is SQIVND (reference sequence). The CDR3 loop spans 14 amino acids. DNA for the CDR3: TGTGCCAGTAGTATGCGGCCAGAAGAGGGTACGCAGTATTTT. Translating it yields CASSMRPEEGTQYF.

This chain joins TRBV4-2 and TRBJ2-1; TRBD2 matches 9 bases. Trimming removed 7 bases from V and 5 bases from J; junction bases left unmatched: 12. Germline V gene data show CDR1 as LGHNA and CDR2 as YNFKEQ. CDR3 length: 16 amino acids. The CDR3 nucleotides are TGTGCCAGCACCCTTCTGGCGGGAGGGCCAAACAATGAGCAGTTCTTC. It codes for CASTLLAGGPNNEQFF.

The chain employs TRBV6-2 or TRBV6-3 and TRBJ2-7, with TRBD1 identical over 7 bases. V gave up 6 bases and J gave up 2 bases; unmatched junction bases: 4. The CDR3 totals 13 residues. CDR1 is MNHEY and CDR2 is SVGEGT in the germline V gene. The CDR3 is CASRWTGTYEQYF. CDR3 coding DNA: TGTGCCAGCAGATGGACAGGTACCTACGAGCAGTACTTC.

The CDR3 coding sequence is TGTGCCATCACGAAGGCGGGACAGGGGCCTATGGTCTACACCTTC. Residues: CAITKAGQGPMVYTF. This sequence joins TRBV10-3 and TRBJ1-2, with 10 bases identical to TRBD1. The germline V gene encodes CDR1 ENHRY and CDR2 SYGVKD. This CDR3 has 15 amino acids. V lost 7 bases to trimming and J lost 10 bases; unmatched junction nucleotides: 15.

This chain links TRBV10-2 with TRBJ2-3, with 8 bases fitting TRBD1. Germline assignment: CDR1 WSHSY and CDR2 SAAADI. The V and J ends lost 3 bases and 2 bases, in that order; junction bases with no gene match: 4. The CDR3 is 15 residues long. CDR3 in DNA: TGCGCCAGCAGTGAACCGGACAGGGCCACAGATACGCAGTATTTT. Translating gives CASSEPDRATDTQYF.

J is TRBJ1-1 and V is TRBV7-8; D gene uncertain. The length of the CDR3 is 13 residues. The V end lost 0 bases, the J end lost 10 bases, and 12 bases lay between the germline ends. Germline V gives CDR1 SGHVS, CDR2 FQNEAQ. CDR3 sequence: CASSLARGTPAFF. The DNA of the CDR3 is TGTGCCAGCAGCTTAGCGAGAGGTACACCAGCTTTCTTT. Together with reference TRBV7-8 and TRBJ1-1, the CDR3 gives the full variable domain: GAGVSQSPRYKVAKRGQDVALRCDPISGHVSLFWYQQALGQGPEFLTYFQNEAQLDKSGLPSDRFFAERPEGSVSTLKIQRTQQEDSAVYLCASSLARGTPAFFGQGTRLTVV.

The genes are TRBV29-1 and TRBJ2-1, with 12 bases fitting TRBD2. CDR3 size: 12 residues. Germline CDR1 and CDR2: SQVTM and ANQGSEA. The trim removed 4 bases at V and 9 bases at J, leaving 1 base unmatched. CDR3 in amino acids: CSVASGRAEQFF. The CDR3 nucleotides read TGCAGCGTTGCTAGCGGGAGGGCTGAGCAGTTCTTC.

There are a few counts of this clonotype. The chain combines TRBV4-2 with TRBJ2-7, with 10 nucleotides matching TRBD2. The CDR3 sequence is 17 residues long. Trimming cost V 1 base and J 5 bases; bases outside gene matches: 11. Germline values: CDR1 LGHNA, CDR2 YNFKEQ. CDR3 region: CASSQGDGSGRYNEQYF. CDR3 DNA: TGTGCCAGCAGCCAAGGGGATGGTAGCGGGAGGTACAACGAGCAGTACTTC.

Only a few counts were recorded for this clonotype. CDR3 DNA sequence: TGTGCCAGCAGCCTTACGGCCCTACCGGGCGAGCAGTACTTC. Protein product: CASSLTALPGEQYF. The rearrangement links TRBV3-1 to TRBJ2-7; D unclear. V lost 4 bases to trimming and J lost 6 bases, with 16 bases between them. This CDR3 contains 14 residues. The V gene's germline CDR1 is LGHDT and CDR2 YNNKEL (reference sequence).

At least ten counts were recorded for this clonotype. The chain uses TRBV12-3 or TRBV12-4 and TRBJ1-1; D is ambiguous. The CDR3 loop spans 11 amino acids. Deletions cut 6 bases from V and 6 bases from J, with 8 bases between. CDR3 protein: CASRTLAEAFF. CDR3 coding DNA: TGTGCCAGCAGGACACTAGCTGAAGCTTTCTTT.